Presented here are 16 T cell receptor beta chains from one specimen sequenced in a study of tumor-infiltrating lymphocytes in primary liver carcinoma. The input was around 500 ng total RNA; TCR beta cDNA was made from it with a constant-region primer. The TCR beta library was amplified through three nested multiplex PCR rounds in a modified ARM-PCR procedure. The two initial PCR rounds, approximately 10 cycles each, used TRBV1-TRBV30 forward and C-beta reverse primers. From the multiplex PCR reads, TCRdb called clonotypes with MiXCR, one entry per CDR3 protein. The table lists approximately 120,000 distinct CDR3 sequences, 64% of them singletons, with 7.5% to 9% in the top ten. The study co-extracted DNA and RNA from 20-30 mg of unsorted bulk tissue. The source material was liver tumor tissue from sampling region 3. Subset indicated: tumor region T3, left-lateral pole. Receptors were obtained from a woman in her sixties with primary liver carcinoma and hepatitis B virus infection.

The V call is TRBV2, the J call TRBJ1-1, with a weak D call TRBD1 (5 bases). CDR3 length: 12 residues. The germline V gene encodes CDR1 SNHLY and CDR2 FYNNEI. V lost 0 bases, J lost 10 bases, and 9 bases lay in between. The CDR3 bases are TGTGCCAGCAGTGAAGCGGGGGAGGGAGCTTTCTTT. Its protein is CASSEAGEGAFF.

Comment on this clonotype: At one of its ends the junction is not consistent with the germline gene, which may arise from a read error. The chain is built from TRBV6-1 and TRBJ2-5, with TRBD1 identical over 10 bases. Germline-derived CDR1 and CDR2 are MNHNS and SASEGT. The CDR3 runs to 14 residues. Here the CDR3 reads CAGAGTGDWETQYF. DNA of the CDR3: TGCGCCGGGGCCGGGACAGGGGATTGGGAGACCCAGTACTTC.

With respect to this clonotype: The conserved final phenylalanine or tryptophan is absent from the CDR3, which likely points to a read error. CDR3 amino acids: CSVAALSATEAFI. The DNA of the CDR3 is TGCAGCGTTGCGGCCCTATCGGCCACTGAAGCTTTCATT. V usage is TRBV29-1 and J usage is TRBJ1-1; no clear D. V was clipped by 4 bases and J by 4 bases, with 13 bases between them. The CDR3 loop spans 13 amino acids. Germline V lookup: CDR1 SQVTM, CDR2 ANQGSEA.

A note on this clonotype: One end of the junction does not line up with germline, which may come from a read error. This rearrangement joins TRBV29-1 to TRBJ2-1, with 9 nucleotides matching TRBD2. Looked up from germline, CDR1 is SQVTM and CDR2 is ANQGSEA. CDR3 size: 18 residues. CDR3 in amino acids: CRVERPGGSGRLYNEHFF. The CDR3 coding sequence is TGCAGAGTTGAGCGCCCTGGGGGGAGCGGGAGGCTTTACAATGAGCACTTCTTC.

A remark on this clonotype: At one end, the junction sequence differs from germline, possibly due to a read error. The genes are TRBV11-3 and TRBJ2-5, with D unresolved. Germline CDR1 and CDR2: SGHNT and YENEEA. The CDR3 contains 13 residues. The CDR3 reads CTSSLVGQGTQYF. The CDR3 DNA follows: TGTACCAGCAGCCTAGTCGGTCAAGGGACCCAGTACTTC.

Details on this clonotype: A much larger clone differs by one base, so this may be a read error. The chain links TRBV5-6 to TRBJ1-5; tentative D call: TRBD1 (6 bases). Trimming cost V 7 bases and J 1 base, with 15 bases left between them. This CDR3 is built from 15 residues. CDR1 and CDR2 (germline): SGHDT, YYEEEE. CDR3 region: CASRSQGNSNQPQHF. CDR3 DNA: TGTGCCAGCCGCTCGCAGGGGAACAGCAATCAGCCCCAGCATTTT. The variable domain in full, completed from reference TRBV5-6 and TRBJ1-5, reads DAGVTQSPTHLIKTRGQQVTLRCSPKSGHDTVSWYQQALGQGPQFIFQYYEEEERQRGNFPDRFSGHQFPNYSSELNVNALLLGDSALYLCASRSQGNSNQPQHFGDGTRLSIL.

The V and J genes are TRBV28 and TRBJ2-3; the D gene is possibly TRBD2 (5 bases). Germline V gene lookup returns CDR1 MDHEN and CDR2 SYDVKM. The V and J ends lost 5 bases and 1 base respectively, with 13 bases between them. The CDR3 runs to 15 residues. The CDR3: CASSPLVFGTDTQYF. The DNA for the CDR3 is TGTGCCAGCAGTCCACTAGTATTTGGCACAGATACGCAGTATTTT.

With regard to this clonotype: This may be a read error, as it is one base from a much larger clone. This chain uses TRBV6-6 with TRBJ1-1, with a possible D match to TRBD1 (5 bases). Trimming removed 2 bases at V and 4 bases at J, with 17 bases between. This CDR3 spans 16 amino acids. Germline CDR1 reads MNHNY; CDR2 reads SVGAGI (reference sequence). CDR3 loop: CASSYPNWGISTEAFF. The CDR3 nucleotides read TGTGCCAGCAGTTACCCTAACTGGGGGATAAGCACTGAAGCTTTCTTT.

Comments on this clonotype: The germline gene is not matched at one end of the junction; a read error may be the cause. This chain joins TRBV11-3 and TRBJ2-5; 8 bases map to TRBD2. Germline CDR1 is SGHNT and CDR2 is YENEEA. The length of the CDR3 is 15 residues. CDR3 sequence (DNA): TGTACCAGCAGCTTAGAACGGGGGGGAGAGGAGACCCAGTACTTC. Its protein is CTSSLERGGEETQYF.

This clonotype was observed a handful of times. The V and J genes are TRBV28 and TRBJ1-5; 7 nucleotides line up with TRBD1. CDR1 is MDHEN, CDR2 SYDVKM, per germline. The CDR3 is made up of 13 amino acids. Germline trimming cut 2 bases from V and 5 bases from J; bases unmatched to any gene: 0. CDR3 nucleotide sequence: TGTGCCAGCAGTTTAACAGGGGATCAGCCCCAGCATTTT. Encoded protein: CASSLTGDQPQHF.

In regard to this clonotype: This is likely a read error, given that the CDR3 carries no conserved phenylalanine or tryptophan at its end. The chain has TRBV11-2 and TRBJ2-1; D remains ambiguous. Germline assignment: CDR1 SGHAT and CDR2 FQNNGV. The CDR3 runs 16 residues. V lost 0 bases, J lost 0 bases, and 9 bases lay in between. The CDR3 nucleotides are TGTGCCAGCAGCTTAGAGGGGATGAGCTCCTACAATGAGCAGTTCCTC. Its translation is CASSLEGMSSYNEQFL.

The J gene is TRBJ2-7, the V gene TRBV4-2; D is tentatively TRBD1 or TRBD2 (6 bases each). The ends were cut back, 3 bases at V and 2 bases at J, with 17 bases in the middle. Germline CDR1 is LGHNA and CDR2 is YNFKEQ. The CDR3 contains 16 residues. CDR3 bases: TGTGCCAGCAGCCAGTCCCAGTGGGGGGCTACCTACGAGCAGTACTTC. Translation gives CASSQSQWGATYEQYF.

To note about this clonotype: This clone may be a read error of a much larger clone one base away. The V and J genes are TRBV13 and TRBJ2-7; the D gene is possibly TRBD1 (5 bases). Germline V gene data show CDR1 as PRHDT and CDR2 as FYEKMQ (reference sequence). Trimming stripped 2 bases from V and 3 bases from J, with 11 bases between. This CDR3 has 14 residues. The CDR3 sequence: CASSLWSGYYEQYF. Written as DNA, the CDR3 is TGTGCCAGCAGCTTATGGTCAGGGTACTACGAGCAGTACTTC.

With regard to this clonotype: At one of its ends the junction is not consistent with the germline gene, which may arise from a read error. CDR3 sequence: CVSKNQTGGAEPFF. The CDR3, as DNA: TGTGTCAGCAAAAACCAAACGGGGGGAGCTGAGCCTTTCTTT. The rearrangement links TRBV2 to TRBJ1-1, with a possible D match to TRBD1 (5 bases). This CDR3 spans 14 amino acids. Looked up from germline, CDR1 is SNHLY and CDR2 is FYNNEI. Together with reference TRBV2 and TRBJ1-1, the CDR3 gives the full variable domain: EPEVTQTPSHQVTQMGQEVILRCVPISNHLYFYWYRQILGQKVEFLVSFYNNEISEKSEIFDDQFSVERPDGSNFTLKIRSTKLEDSAMYFCVSKNQTGGAEPFFGQGTRLTVV.

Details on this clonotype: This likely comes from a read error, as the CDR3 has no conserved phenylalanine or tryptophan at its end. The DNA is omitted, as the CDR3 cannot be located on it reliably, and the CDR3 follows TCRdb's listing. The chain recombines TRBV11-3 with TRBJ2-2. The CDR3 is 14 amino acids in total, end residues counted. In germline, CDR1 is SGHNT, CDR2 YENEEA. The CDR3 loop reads CASSLGRTTGELFS.

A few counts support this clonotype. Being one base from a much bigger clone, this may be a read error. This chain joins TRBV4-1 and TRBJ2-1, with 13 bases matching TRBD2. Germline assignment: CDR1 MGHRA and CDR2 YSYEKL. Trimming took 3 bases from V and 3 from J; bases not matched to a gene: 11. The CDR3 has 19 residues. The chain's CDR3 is CASSQERLAGGHLYNEQFF. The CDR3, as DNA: TGCGCCAGCAGCCAGGAGCGACTAGCGGGAGGCCATCTCTACAATGAGCAGTTCTTC.